What follows is one T cell receptor beta chain and its context. The antigen is not known. The donors were members of the validation cohort comprising over a hundred subjects, separate from the roughly 600-subject first cohort. The sample belongs to a study of cytomegalovirus exposure and HLA in healthy donors. Measured with immunoSEQ multiplex PCR; TCRdb has only the in-frame clones, and not every one. The data contain about 110,000 clones, approximately 85% of them seen just once; the ten biggest clones take up over 2.5%. This CDR3 contains 15 residues. V was trimmed by 5 bases and J by 3 bases, leaving 15 bases between them. Germline assignment: CDR1 SGHAT and CDR2 FQNNGV. Whole-study findings and limits: Reportedly, diagnosis of cytomegalovirus status by the classifier showed high specificity and sensitivity. The authors confirmed in vitro that a few CMV-associated chains were specific for CMV antigens.

The receptor was isolated from a woman younger than 30 in good health and CMV-seronegative. The chain has TRBV11-2 and TRBJ2-3, with a tentative D call TRBD2 (5 bases). The sample comprised PBMCs. CDR3 sequence: CASSMDSLWTDTQYF. The CDR3 DNA follows: TGTGCCAGCAGCATGGACTCGCTTTGGACAGATACGCAGTATTTT.